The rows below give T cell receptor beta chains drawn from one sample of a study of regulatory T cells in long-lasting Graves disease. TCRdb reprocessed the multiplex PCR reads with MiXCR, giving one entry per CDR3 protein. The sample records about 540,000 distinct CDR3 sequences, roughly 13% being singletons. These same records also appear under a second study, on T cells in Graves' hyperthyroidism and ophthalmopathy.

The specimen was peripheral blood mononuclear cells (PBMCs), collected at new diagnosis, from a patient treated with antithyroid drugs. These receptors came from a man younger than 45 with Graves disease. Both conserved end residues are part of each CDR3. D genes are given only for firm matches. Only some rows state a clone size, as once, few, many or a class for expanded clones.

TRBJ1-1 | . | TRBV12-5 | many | TGTGCTAGTCTATGGGGCGCAGGGACTGAAGCTTTCTTT | CASLWGAGTEAFF
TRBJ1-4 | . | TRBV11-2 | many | TGTGCCAGCAGCTTAATGACAGCAACTAATGAAAAACTGTTTTTT | CASSLMTATNEKLFF
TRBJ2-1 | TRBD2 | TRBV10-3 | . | TGTGCCATCAGTGAGCGGGTAGGGCCTAGCGGGAACTCCTACAATGAGCAGTTCTTC | CAISERVGPSGNSYNEQFF
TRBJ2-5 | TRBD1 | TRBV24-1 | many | TGTGCCACCAGTGATCTAGACGCCGACAGGGGAAGGGAGACCCAGTACTTC | CATSDLDADRGRETQYF
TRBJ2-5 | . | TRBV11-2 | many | TGTGCCAGCAGCTTACTGGGGGAGACCCAGTACTTC | CASSLLGETQYF
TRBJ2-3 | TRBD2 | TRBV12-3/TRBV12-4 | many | TGTGCCAGCAGGGGAGGGTTAGGAGATACGCAGTATTTT | CASRGGLGDTQYF
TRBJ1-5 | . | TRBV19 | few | TGTGCCAGTAGTCTTCAGTATCAGCCCCAGCATTTT | CASSLQYQPQHF
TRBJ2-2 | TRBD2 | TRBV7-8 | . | TGTGCCAGCAGCTTAGATCCCAGCGGGACTACACCGAACACCGGGGAGCTGTTTTTT | CASSLDPSGTTPNTGELFF
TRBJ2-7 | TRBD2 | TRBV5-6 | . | TGTGCCAGCAGCTTGGCCATGGCGGGAGTCCTTGACGAGCAGTACTTC | CASSLAMAGVLDEQYF
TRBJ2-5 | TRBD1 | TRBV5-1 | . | TGCGCCAGCAGCACCTCCGGGACAGGGAAGAAGACCCAGTACTTC | CASSTSGTGKKTQYF